The clone carrying this T cell receptor beta chain was observed a few times. The antigen is undetermined. This specimen comes from a study of CD8 T cells in ankylosing spondylitis. A single record per CDR3 protein comes from TCRdb applying MiXCR to the 5' RACE reads. The sample consists of 150,000 to 200,000 distinct CDR3 sequences, over 10% of them appearing once. Germline CDR1 reads MDHEN; CDR2 reads SYDVKM. V was trimmed by 5 bases and J by 5 bases, leaving 18 bases between them. CDR3 length equals 15 residues. Findings and caveats of the study: Enrichment of disease-linked clones was reportedly significant in matched ankylosing spondylitis synovial fluid.

The rearrangement links TRBV28 to TRBJ1-1, with a possible D match to TRBD1 (5 bases). The sequenced sample was blood, either unsorted or a sorted T cell fraction (not recorded which). This TCR was sampled from a female donor with ankylosing spondylitis or in good health (not recorded which). CDR3 region: CASSPPGGGNTEAFF. For the CDR3, the DNA is TGTGCCAGCAGTCCCCCCGGGGGGGGTAATACTGAAGCTTTCTTT.